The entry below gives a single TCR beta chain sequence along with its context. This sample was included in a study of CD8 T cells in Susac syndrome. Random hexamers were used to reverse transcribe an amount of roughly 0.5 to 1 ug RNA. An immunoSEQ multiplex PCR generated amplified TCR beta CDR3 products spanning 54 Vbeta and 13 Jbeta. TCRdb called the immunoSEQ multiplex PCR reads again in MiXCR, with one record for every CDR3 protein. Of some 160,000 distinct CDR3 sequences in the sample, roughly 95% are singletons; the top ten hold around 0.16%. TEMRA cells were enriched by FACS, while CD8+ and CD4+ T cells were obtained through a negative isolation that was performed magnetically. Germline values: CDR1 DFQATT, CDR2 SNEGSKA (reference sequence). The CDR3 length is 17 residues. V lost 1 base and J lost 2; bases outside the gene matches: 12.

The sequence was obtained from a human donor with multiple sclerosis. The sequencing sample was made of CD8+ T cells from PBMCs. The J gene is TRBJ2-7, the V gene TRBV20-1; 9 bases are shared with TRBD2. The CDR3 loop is CSARGVRTGTSTYEQYF. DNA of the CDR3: TGCAGTGCTAGAGGAGTAAGAACCGGGACTAGCACCTACGAGCAGTACTTC.